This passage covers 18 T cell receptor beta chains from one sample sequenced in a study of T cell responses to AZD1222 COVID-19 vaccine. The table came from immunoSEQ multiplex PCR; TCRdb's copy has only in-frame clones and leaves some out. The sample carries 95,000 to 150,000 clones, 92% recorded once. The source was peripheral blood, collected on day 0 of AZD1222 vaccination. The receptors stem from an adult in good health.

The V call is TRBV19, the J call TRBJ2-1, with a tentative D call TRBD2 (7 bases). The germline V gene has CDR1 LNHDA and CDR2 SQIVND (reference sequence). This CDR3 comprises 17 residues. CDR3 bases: TGTGCTACTACCCCACCGGAGGGGGAGGGGGACTACAATGAGCAGTTCTTC. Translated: CATTPPEGEGDYNEQFF.

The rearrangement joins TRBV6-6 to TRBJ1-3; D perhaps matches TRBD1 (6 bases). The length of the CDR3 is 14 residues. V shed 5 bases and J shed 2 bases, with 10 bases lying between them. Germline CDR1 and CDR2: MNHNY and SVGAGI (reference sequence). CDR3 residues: CASSQQGAGNTIYF. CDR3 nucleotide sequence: TGTGCCAGCAGTCAACAGGGAGCTGGAAACACCATATATTTT.

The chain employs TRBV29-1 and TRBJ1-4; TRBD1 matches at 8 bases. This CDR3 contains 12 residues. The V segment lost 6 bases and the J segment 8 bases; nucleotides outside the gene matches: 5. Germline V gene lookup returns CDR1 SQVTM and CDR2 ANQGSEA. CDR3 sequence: CSVLDRGEKLFF. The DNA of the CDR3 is TGCAGCGTCCTTGACAGGGGAGAAAAACTGTTTTTT.

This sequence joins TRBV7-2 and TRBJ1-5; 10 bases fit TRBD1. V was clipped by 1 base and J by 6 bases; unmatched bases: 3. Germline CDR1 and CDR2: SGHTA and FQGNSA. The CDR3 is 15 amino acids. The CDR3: CASSLGQGAGQPQHF. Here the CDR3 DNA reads TGTGCCAGCAGCTTAGGACAGGGGGCAGGTCAGCCCCAGCATTTT. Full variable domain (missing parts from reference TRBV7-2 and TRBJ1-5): GAGVSQSPSNKVTEKGKDVELRCDPISGHTALYWYRQSLGQGLEFLIYFQGNSAPDKSGLPSDRFSAERTGGSVSTLTIQRTQQEDSAVYLCASSLGQGAGQPQHFGDGTRLSIL.

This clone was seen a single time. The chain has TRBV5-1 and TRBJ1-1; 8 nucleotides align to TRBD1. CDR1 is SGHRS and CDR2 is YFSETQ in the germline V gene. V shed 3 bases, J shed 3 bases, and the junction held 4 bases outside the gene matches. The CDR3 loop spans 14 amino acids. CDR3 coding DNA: TGCGCCAGCAGCTCGGACAGGGTGGACACTGAAGCTTTCTTT. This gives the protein CASSSDRVDTEAFF.

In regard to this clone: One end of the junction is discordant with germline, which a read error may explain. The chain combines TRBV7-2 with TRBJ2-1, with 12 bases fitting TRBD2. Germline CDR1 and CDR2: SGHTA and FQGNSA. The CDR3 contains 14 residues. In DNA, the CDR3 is TGTGCCAGCAGCCTAGCGGGGGGGCCGAAAGAGCAGTTCTTC. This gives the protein CASSLAGGPKEQFF.

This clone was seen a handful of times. For the CDR3, the DNA is TGTGCCATCAGAACTACGACAGGTCTCAATGAGCAGTTCTTC. It yields the protein CAIRTTTGLNEQFF. The chain carries TRBV10-3 and TRBJ2-1; D possibly corresponds to TRBD1 (6 bases). This CDR3 is 14 amino acids long. Looked up from germline, CDR1 is ENHRY and CDR2 is SYGVKD. The ends were cut back, 6 bases at V and 6 bases at J, with 15 bases in the middle.

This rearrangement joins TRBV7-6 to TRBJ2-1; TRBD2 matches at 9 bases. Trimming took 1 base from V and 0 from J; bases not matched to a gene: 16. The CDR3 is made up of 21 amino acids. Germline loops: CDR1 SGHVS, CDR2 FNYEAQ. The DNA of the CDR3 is TGTGCCAGCAGCTTAGAGGCCCCTCTGGCGGGGGGGATGATCTCCTACAATGAGCAGTTCTTC. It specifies CASSLEAPLAGGMISYNEQFF.

The CDR3, as DNA: TGTGCCAGCTCACCTACACAGGGTTCCGGGGAGCTGTTTTTT. Its translation: CASSPTQGSGELFF. This chain links TRBV18 with TRBJ2-2; TRBD1 is a possible D gene (6 bases). V was pared by 3 bases and J by 6 bases, with 11 bases between. The length of the CDR3 is 14 residues. Germline V CDR1 and CDR2: KGHSH, LQKENI.

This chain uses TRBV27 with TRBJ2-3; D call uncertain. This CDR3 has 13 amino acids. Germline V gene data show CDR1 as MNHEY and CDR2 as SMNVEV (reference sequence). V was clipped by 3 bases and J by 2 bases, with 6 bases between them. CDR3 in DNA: TGTGCCAGCAGTTTTACGTACACAGATACGCAGTATTTT. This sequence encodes CASSFTYTDTQYF.

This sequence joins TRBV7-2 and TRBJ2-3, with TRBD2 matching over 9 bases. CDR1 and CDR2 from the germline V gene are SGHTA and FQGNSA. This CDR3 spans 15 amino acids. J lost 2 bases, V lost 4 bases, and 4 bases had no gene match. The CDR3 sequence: CASSSQRGDTDTQYF. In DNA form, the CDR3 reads TGTGCCAGCAGCTCCCAGCGGGGGGACACAGATACGCAGTATTTT.

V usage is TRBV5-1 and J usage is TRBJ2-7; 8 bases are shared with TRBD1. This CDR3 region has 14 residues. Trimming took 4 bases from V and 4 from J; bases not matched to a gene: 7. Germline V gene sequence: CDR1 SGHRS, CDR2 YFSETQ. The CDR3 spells CASSSEGQGYEQYF. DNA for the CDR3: TGCGCCAGCAGCAGTGAAGGACAGGGTTACGAGCAGTACTTC.

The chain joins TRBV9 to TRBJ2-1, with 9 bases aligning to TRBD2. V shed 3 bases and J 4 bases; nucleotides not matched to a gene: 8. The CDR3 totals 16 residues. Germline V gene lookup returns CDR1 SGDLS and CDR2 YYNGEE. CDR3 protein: CASSDPSGDQYNEQFF. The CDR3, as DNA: TGTGCCAGCAGCGACCCTAGCGGGGACCAATACAATGAGCAGTTCTTC. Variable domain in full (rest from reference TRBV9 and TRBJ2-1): DSGVTQTPKHLITATGQRVTLRCSPRSGDLSVYWYQQSLDQGLQFLIQYYNGEERAKGNILERFSAQQFPDLHSELNLSSLELGDSALYFCASSDPSGDQYNEQFFGPGTRLTVL.

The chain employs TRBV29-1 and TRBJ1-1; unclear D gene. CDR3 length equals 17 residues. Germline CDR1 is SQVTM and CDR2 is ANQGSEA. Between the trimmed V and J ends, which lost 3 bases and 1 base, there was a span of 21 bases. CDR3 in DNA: TGCAGCGTTGATCCTCATGCCAGGCCTGGCGCGAACACTGAAGCTTTCTTT. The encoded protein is CSVDPHARPGANTEAFF.

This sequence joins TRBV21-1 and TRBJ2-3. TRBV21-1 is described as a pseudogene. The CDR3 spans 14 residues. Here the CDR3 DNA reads TGTGCCAGCAGCATGGAGGGGGGCACAGATACGCAGTATTTT. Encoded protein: CASSMEGGTDTQYF.

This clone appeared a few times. CDR3 sequence (DNA): TGTGCCAGCAGCGCTAGTATAGGAAGACAGGGGGCCGGGGAGCTGTTTTTT. This encodes CASSASIGRQGAGELFF. The V and J genes are TRBV7-6 and TRBJ2-2, with 9 bases fitting TRBD1. CDR3 length: 17 amino acids. In germline, CDR1 is SGHVS, CDR2 FNYEAQ. The V segment lost 5 bases and the J segment 6 bases; nucleotides outside the gene matches: 13.

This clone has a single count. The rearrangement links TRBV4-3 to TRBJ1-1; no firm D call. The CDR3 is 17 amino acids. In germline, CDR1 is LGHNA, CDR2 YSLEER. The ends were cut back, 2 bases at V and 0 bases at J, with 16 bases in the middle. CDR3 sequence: CASSQTRALVVNTEAFF. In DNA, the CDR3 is TGCGCCAGCAGCCAAACCCGGGCCCTAGTCGTGAACACTGAAGCTTTCTTT.

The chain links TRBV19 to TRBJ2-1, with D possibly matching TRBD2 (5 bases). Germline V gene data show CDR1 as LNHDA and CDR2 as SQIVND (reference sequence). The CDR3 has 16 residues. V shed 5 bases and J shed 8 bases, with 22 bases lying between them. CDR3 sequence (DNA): TGTGCCAGTAGTGACCGAGACTGGGCCCCGGAGGATGAGCAGTTCTTC. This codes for CASSDRDWAPEDEQFF.